Sequencing of this TCR beta chain was carried out in a study of response to subunit inactivated influenza vaccine. TCRdb redid the calling of the RT-PCR reads with MiXCR, one entry per CDR3 protein. This sample has 450,000 to 700,000 distinct CDR3 sequences, with roughly 15% found just once. This clonotype was counted ten times or more. Its target is not known. CDR1 and CDR2 (germline): DFQATT, SNEGSKA (reference sequence). This CDR3 is 13 amino acids long. The V gene lost 6 bases and the J gene lost 7 bases, with 19 bases spanning the gap. General observations from the study: Authors suggested that a seasonal influenza vaccination recruits few new T cells each time.

This receptor was obtained from a man over 45 who received an inactivated influenza vaccine. The gene calls are TRBV20-1 and TRBJ2-7; weak D call: TRBD2 (6 bases). Sample: PBMCs from blood, taken less than 13 days after vaccination. The CDR3 protein is CSAPVGSAWEQYF. DNA of the CDR3: TGCAGTGCCCCAGTCGGGAGTGCTTGGGAGCAGTACTTC.